Presented here are 16 T cell receptor beta chains from one specimen sequenced in a study of Graves' ophthalmopathy and Graves' hyperthyroidism. RNA served as the template for amplifying TCR beta CDR3 regions. The authors performed first-round RT-PCR with HTBI primers and then a second-round multiplex PCR. Via MiXCR, TCRdb re-called the multiplex PCR reads, giving one row per CDR3 protein. The repertoire holds hundreds of thousands of distinct CDR3 sequences, with about 44% as singletons. Sequencing used peripheral blood. The receptors derive from an adult man with Graves' ophthalmopathy.

The chain couples TRBV7-9 to TRBJ2-7; D possibly corresponds to TRBD1 (6 bases). CDR1 SEHNR and CDR2 FQNEAQ come from the germline V gene (reference sequence). The germline V and J ends were trimmed by 1 base and 5 bases, with 15 bases remaining between them. The CDR3 spans 15 residues. CDR3 in amino acids: CASSLDGPPGDEQYF. The CDR3 bases are TGTGCCAGCAGCTTAGACGGCCCCCCAGGGGACGAGCAGTACTTC.

This clonotype is a singleton in its sample. As DNA, the CDR3 is TGTGCCAGCAGCTCGACCGGGGACTTAGAGACCCAGTACTTC. This sequence encodes CASSSTGDLETQYF. The V and J genes are TRBV2 and TRBJ2-5; TRBD2 might be the D (6 bases). The CDR3 contains 14 residues. Germline lookup yields CDR1 SNHLY and CDR2 FYNNEI. Trimming removed 6 bases from V and 4 bases from J, with 15 bases in between.

The chain carries TRBV28 and TRBJ2-6, with D possibly TRBD2 on 6 matching bases. The CDR3 is 16 amino acids. In germline, CDR1 is MDHEN, CDR2 SYDVKM. V lost 3 bases and J 3 bases, leaving 12 bases between the germline ends. CDR3 in DNA: TGTGCCAGCAGTTTCTCAGGAGGGGTTGGGGCCAACGTCCTGACTTTC. This translates into CASSFSGGVGANVLTF.

The gene calls are TRBV29-1 and TRBJ2-7, with 7 bases fitting TRBD1. This CDR3 contains 13 residues. The V gene end was trimmed by 7 bases and the J gene end by 2 bases; junction bases not matched to a gene: 8. The germline CDR1 and CDR2 sequences are SQVTM and ANQGSEA. DNA of the CDR3: TGCAGCGCCACCACGACAGGGACCTACGAGCAGTACTTC. It encodes CSATTTGTYEQYF.

CDR3 amino acids: CASNPGGQGDYGYTF. The CDR3 DNA is TGTGCCAGCAACCCGGGGGGACAGGGGGACTATGGCTACACCTTC. The chain carries TRBV9 and TRBJ1-2; 11 bases are a match to TRBD1. This CDR3 contains 15 residues. The germline gives CDR1 SGDLS, CDR2 YYNGEE. V shed 6 bases and J 3 bases; nucleotides not matched to a gene: 7.

The V gene is TRBV15, the J gene TRBJ1-5; no clear D. Germline CDR1 and CDR2: LNHNV and YYDKDF (reference sequence). The germline V and J ends were trimmed by 3 bases and 2 bases, with 14 bases remaining between them. The CDR3 spans 16 residues. CDR3 in DNA: TGTGCCACCAGCAGCCGTGCAGTAGTGGGCAATCAGCCCCAGCATTTT. Its protein is CATSSRAVVGNQPQHF.

A few counts support this clonotype. This chain links TRBV10-3 with TRBJ1-1, with D possibly TRBD1 on 5 matching bases. V was shortened by 10 bases and J by 1 base, with 13 bases between the two germline ends. There are 13 residues in the CDR3. CDR1 and CDR2 from the germline V gene are ENHRY and SYGVKD. The chain's CDR3 is CATRGDPNTEAFF. The CDR3 nucleotides are TGTGCCACCAGAGGGGACCCGAACACTGAAGCTTTCTTT.

On this clonotype: One junction end does not reproduce the germline sequence, and a read error may be involved. The CDR3 loop reads CASSLGGRGGDGYTF. In DNA form, the CDR3 reads TGTGCCAGCAGTTTAGGTGGTCGAGGGGGTGATGGCTACACCTTC. The chain recombines TRBV10-2 with TRBJ1-2; maybe TRBD1 (6 bases). The CDR3 is 15 amino acids. Germline values: CDR1 WSHSY, CDR2 SAAADI.

The chain recombines TRBV5-1 with TRBJ2-5; 9 positions match TRBD2. This CDR3 comprises 16 residues. Germline CDR1 and CDR2: SGHRS and YFSETQ. V was clipped by 4 bases and J by 5 bases; unmatched bases: 12. The CDR3 protein is CASSTLAGDSGETQYF. The CDR3 DNA sequence: TGCGCCAGCAGCACCTTAGCGGGAGATTCAGGGGAGACCCAGTACTTC. The full variable domain, its missing parts supplied by reference TRBV5-1 and TRBJ2-5, is KAGVTQTPRYLIKTRGQQVTLSCSPISGHRSVSWYQQTPGQGLQFLFEYFSETQRNKGNFPGRFSGRQFSNSRSEMNVSTLELGDSALYLCASSTLAGDSGETQYFGPGTRLLVL.

The rearrangement links TRBV5-6 to TRBJ2-7, with 8 bases fitting TRBD1. The ends lost 5 bases at V and 7 bases at J; junction bases unmatched: 11. Germline loops: CDR1 SGHDT, CDR2 YYEEEE. The CDR3 has 14 amino acids. The CDR3 protein is CASRTTGEEKEQYF. The DNA for the CDR3 is TGTGCCAGCAGGACGACAGGGGAAGAAAAAGAGCAGTACTTC.

This clonotype was seen a handful of times. One end of the junction does not line up with germline, which may come from a read error. The chain is built from TRBV10-3 and TRBJ1-5, with a tentative D call TRBD1 (5 bases). Germline loops: CDR1 ENHRY, CDR2 SYGVKD. The CDR3 consists of 15 residues. In DNA form, the CDR3 reads TGTGCCAGCAGTGATGACGGGGGATTGGGTCAGCCCCAGCATTTT. Its protein is CASSDDGGLGQPQHF.

The chain links TRBV7-2 to TRBJ1-2; D perhaps matches TRBD1 (5 bases). Germline CDR1 and CDR2: SGHTA and FQGNSA. This CDR3 is 13 amino acids long. V was trimmed by 3 bases and J by 4 bases, leaving 9 bases between them. CDR3: CASSLGEFYGYTF. DNA for the CDR3: TGTGCCAGCAGCTTGGGGGAATTCTATGGCTACACCTTC.

This clonotype was detected ten times or more. The chain employs TRBV2 and TRBJ2-5, with D possibly matching TRBD1 (5 bases). The V gene's germline CDR1 is SNHLY and CDR2 FYNNEI. Trimming removed 0 bases from V and 5 bases from J, with 13 bases in between. CDR3 size: 15 residues. CDR3 nucleotide sequence: TGTGCCAGCAGTGAAGCTCCGGCAGGGTATGAGACCCAGTACTTC. Its protein is CASSEAPAGYETQYF.

The V gene is TRBV25-1, the J gene TRBJ1-2, with 8 bases identical to TRBD1. CDR1 is MGHDK and CDR2 is SYGVNS in the germline V gene. V lost 5 bases and J lost 2; bases outside the gene matches: 7. This CDR3 is 15 amino acids long. CDR3 protein: CASSLWTGRNYGYTF. CDR3 sequence (DNA): TGTGCCAGCAGTTTATGGACAGGGAGAAACTATGGCTACACCTTC.

There are many counts of this clonotype. The chain is built from TRBV6-1 and TRBJ1-2; no firm D call. The germline gives CDR1 MNHNS, CDR2 SASEGT. V lost 0 bases to trimming and J lost 6 bases, with 5 bases between them. CDR3 length: 12 amino acids. This CDR3 reads CASSEATHGYTF. The CDR3 DNA reads as TGTGCCAGCAGTGAAGCGACGCATGGCTACACCTTC.

This clonotype appeared many times. The rearrangement joins TRBV25-1 to TRBJ2-7, with D hard to call. The CDR3 totals 13 residues. The germline gives CDR1 MGHDK, CDR2 SYGVNS. The germline V and J ends were trimmed by 4 bases and 0 bases, with 7 bases remaining between them. The CDR3 bases are TGTGCCAGCAGTGGACGGTTCTCCTACGAGCAGTACTTC. It encodes CASSGRFSYEQYF.